The clone carrying this TCR beta chain was seen only a few times. Its cognate antigen is unknown. PCR was performed a second time for about 7 to 11 cycles using a sample-barcoded 5' primer and a J-beta primer mix. One entry per CDR3 protein results from TCRdb running MiXCR on the 5' RACE reads. This table holds about a million distinct CDR3 sequences, approximately 50% found once. The source of the sample is a study of blood T cells in healthy people across ages. General study points: The donors' CMV status was not determined, possibly confounding changes in expanded clonotypes.

Per-sample yields of isolated PBMCs were at least 7 million. The source of this sequence is a woman in her fifties or sixties in good health. The sequenced sample was blood.

The DNA of the CDR3 is TGTGCCAGCACCGGGGCAGAAGAATATACGCAGTATTTT. Translated, it gives CASTGAEEYTQYF. This chain links TRBV27 with TRBJ2-3; D is possibly TRBD1 or TRBD2 (5 bases each). V was cut by 7 bases and J by 7 bases, with 15 bases left in between. CDR1 is MNHEY, CDR2 SMNVEV, per germline (reference sequence). There are 13 residues in the CDR3.